This T cell receptor (beta chain) was identified in a study of shared clonotypes between healthy human individuals. Study information: Donors had three CD4 naive, three CD4 memory, two CD8 naive and one CD8 memory plate apiece.

This CDR3 contains 15 residues. Germline V lookup: CDR1 SNHLY, CDR2 FYNNEI. Trimming took 4 bases from V and 0 from J, leaving 10 bases between them. The study's findings and limits: Among donors, sharing of clonotypes was expected to be affected by sequencing depth.

In the case of this clone: Its antigen is undetermined.

Researchers ran the assay at a deep level. The authors loaded approximately 220 ng DNA, 28,000 or so T cell genomes, into sorted-subset replicate PCRs. The data were produced by immunoSEQ multiplex PCR, yet TCRdb's version contains in-frame clones alone and is incomplete. The sample consists of over a million clones, nearly 99% of them appearing once. The sequencing input was naive CD4+ T cells sorted from blood. The subset: CD45RA+ positively selected. The rearrangement joins TRBV2 to TRBJ1-3; D is ambiguous. The TCR sequence derives from a young man in good health. The CDR3 sequence: CASSVARGSGNTIYF. CDR3 coding DNA: TGTGCCAGCAGTGTAGCCCGGGGCTCTGGAAACACCATATATTTT.